The source of this T cell receptor beta chain is a study of blood T cell repertoires in COVID-19. The assay was immunoSEQ multiplex PCR, and TCRdb's table has in-frame clones only and misses some. There are tens of thousands of clones in the sample; approximately 80% occur only once, and approximately 4.6% lies in the top ten. This CDR3 contains 13 residues. Germline CDR1 and CDR2: MNHEY and SMNVEV (reference sequence). V lost 4 bases to trimming and J lost 1 base, with 2 bases between them. This sequence was found in a woman in her 70s with acute or convalescent COVID-19. Sequenced sample: peripheral blood. This rearrangement joins TRBV27 to TRBJ2-6, with D unresolved. CDR3 loop: CASSSSGANVLTF. In DNA, the CDR3 is TGTGCCAGCAGTTCGTCTGGGGCCAACGTCCTGACTTTC. Drawing the rest from reference TRBV27 and TRBJ2-6, the complete variable domain is EAQVTQNPRYLITVTGKKLTVTCSQNMNHEYMSWYRQDPGLGLRQIYYSMNVEVTDKGDVPEGYKVSRKEKRNFPLILESPSPNQTSLYFCASSSSGANVLTFGAGSRLTVL.